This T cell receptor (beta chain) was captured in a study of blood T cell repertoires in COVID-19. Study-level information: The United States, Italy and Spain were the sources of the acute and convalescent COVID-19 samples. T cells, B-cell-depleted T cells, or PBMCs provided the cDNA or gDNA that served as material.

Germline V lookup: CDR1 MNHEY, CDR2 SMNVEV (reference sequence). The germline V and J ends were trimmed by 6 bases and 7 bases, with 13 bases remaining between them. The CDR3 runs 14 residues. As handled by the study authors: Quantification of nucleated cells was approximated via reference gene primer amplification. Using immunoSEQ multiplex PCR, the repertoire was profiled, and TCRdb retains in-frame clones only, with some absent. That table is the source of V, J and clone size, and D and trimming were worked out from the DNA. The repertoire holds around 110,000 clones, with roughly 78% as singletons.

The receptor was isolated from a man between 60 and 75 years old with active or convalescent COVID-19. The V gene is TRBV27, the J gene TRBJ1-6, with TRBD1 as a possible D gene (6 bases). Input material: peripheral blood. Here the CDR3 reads CASSYREINSPLHF. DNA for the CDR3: TGTGCCAGCAGCTACAGGGAAATCAATTCACCCCTCCACTTT.